The T cell receptor (beta chain) under discussion was sequenced for a study of blood T cell repertoires in COVID-19. Study context: COVID-19 samples, acute and convalescent, were from the United States, Italy and Spain.

The CDR3 covers 17 residues. The V gene end was trimmed by 0 bases and the J gene end by 1 base; junction bases not matched to a gene: 5. Germline V gene data show CDR1 as MGHRA and CDR2 as YSYEKL. As handled by the study authors: Estimation of nucleated cell counts relied on the amplification of reference gene primers. Libraries were prepared by immunoSEQ multiplex PCR; TCRdb keeps only in-frame clonotypes and omits some of them. V, J and clone size reflect that table, while D and trimming were determined from the DNA. Here the sample spans around 70,000 clones, approximately 89% being singletons. The chain is built from TRBV4-1 and TRBJ2-3, with 9 bases matching TRBD1. This sequence originates from a man at least 80 years old with acute or convalescent COVID-19. Sample: peripheral blood. The CDR3 nucleotides read TGCGCCAGCAGCCAAGATCAACAGGGGGCTGGCACAGATACGCAGTATTTT. Its protein is CASSQDQQGAGTDTQYF.